This T cell receptor (beta chain) was sequenced during a study of glioma-infiltrating T cells after dendritic cell vaccination. Study conclusions and caveats: Higher pretreatment TIL content predicted longer progression-free time and survival.

Points on this clone: Its antigen remains unidentified.

Here immunoSEQ multiplex PCR was the method, and the copy in TCRdb shows in-frame clones only, minus some. The table lists approximately 82,000 clones, approximately 90% of them singletons. Material: blood, obtained before dendritic cell vaccination. This sequence was found in a human donor with glioblastoma.

The DNA of the CDR3 is TGTGCCAGCAGTGAATACTACCAGGGAGGGAGGGTTAATACGCAGTATTTT. It encodes CASSEYYQGGRVNTQYF. The chain employs TRBV6-1 and TRBJ2-3, with TRBD2 identical over 7 bases. Germline CDR1 reads MNHNS; CDR2 reads SASEGT. This CDR3 is 17 amino acids long. V lost 2 bases and J lost 7; bases outside the gene matches: 15.